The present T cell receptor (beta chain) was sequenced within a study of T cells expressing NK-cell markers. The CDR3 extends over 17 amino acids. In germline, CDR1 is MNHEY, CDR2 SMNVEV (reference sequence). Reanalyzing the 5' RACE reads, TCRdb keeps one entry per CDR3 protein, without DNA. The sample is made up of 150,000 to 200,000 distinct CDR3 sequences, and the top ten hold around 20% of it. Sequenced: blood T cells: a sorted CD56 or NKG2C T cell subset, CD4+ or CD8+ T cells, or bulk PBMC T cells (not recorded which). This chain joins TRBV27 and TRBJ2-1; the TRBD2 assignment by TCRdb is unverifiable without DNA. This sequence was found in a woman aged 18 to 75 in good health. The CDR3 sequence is CASRPTLLAGGSREQFF.